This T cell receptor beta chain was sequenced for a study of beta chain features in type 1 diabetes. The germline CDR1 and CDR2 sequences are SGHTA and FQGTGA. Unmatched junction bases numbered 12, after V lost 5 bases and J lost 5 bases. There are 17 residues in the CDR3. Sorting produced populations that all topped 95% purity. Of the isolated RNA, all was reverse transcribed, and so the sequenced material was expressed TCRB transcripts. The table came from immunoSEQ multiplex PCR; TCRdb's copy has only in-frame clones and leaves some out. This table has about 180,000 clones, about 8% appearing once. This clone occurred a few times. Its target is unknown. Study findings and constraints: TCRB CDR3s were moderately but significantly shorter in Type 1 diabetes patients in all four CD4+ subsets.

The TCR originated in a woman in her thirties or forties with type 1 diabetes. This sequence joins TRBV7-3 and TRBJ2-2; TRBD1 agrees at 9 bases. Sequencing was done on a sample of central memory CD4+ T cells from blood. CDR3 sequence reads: CASSLHRDRVRTGELFF. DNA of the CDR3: TGTGCCAGCAGCCTCCACCGGGACAGGGTTCGGACCGGGGAGCTGTTTTTT.